This T cell receptor (beta chain) was recorded in a study of cytomegalovirus exposure and HLA in healthy donors. Study summary: HLA-typed donors were the source of roughly 85 million unique TCRs held in an early data release. Findings and caveats of the study: Most of the TCR beta V segments (in an earlier analysis) were productive either about 87% or about 30% of the time.

This CDR3 spans 15 amino acids. Trimming took off 4 bases at V and 8 bases at J, with 18 bases between the two ends. Germline V gene lookup returns CDR1 MDHEN and CDR2 SYDVKM. Use of 60 Vbeta and 13 Jbeta primers characterized the PCR. The protocol was immunoSEQ multiplex PCR, while the TCRdb copy is restricted to in-frame clones and leaves out a portion. The data show 90,000 to 120,000 clones, with around four fifths seen just once and roughly 7.8% held by the top ten. To note about this clone: No antigen is known for it.

The genes are TRBV28 and TRBJ1-3; D may be TRBD1 (6 bases). The receptor comes from a man aged 25 to 40 in good health and CMV-seronegative. Source material: PBMCs. CDR3 coding DNA: TGTGCCAGCAGTTCAACAGGGCCCTTGAGAGACACCATATATTTT. This gives the protein CASSSTGPLRDTIYF.